This T cell receptor (beta chain) was documented in a study of CD8 T cells in Susac syndrome. Turning to the study itself: Among the sequenced Susac syndrome patients, roughly 6 had active disease while 8 or 9 were in remission. Each patient with Susac syndrome, at the time of blood draw, was therapy-naive, on corticosteroids, or on intravenous immunoglobulin alone.

CDR3 length: 16 residues. Germline CDR1 DFQATT, CDR2 SNEGSKA (reference sequence). Trimming stripped 1 base from V and 0 bases from J, with 14 bases between. An input of about 0.5 to 1 ug of RNA was subjected to reverse transcription using random hexamers. immunoSEQ multiplex PCR amplified TCR beta CDR3 across 54 Vbeta, 13 Jbeta. Via MiXCR, TCRdb re-called the immunoSEQ multiplex PCR reads, giving one row per CDR3 protein. The sample lists around 150,000 distinct CDR3 sequences, 90% to 96% occurring once. General study results and limits: The relatively small number of individuals in the TCR sequencing and HLA analysis was acknowledged by the study.

Comment on this clonotype: What it recognizes is unknown.

The origin of this receptor is a human donor with Susac syndrome. Sequencing was performed on CD4+ T cells from PBMCs. The chain combines TRBV20-1 with TRBJ2-3; D gene unclear. CDR3 bases: TGCAGTGCTAGAGCTTCCGGCTTTTGGAGCACAGATACGCAGTATTTT. It is translated as CSARASGFWSTDTQYF.